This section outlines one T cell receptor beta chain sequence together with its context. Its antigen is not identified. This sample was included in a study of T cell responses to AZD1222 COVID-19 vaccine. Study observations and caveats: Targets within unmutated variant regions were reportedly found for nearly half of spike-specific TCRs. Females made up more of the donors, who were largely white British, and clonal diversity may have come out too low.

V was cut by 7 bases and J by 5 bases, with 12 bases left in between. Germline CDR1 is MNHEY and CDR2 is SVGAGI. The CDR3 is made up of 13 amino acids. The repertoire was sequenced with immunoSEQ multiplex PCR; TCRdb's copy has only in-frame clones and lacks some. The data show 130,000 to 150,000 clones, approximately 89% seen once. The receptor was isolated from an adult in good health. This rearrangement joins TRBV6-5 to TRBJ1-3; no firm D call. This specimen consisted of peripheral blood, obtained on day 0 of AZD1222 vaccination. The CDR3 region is CASKEGTRNTIYF. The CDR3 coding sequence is TGTGCCAGCAAGGAGGGAACCCGAAACACCATATATTTT.